This T cell receptor (beta chain) appears in the sequencing data of a study of CD8 T cells in ankylosing spondylitis. Study outcomes and limitations: What seemed typical of ankylosing spondylitis blood was a TCR beta motif built from several highly homologous variants. Some of the motif variants had earlier been found in reactive arthritis patients' fluid and blood. The disease-linked clones had a CD8+ phenotype and low blood frequencies. Significant enrichment of disease-linked clones was reported in matched ankylosing spondylitis synovial fluid.

Germline V lookup: CDR1 MDHEN, CDR2 SYDVKM. This CDR3 has 15 amino acids. Trimming removed 5 bases from V and 3 bases from J; junction bases left unmatched: 9. Note on this clonotype: The antigen remains undetermined.

Scientists made TCR beta libraries using quantitative 5'-RACE with molecular barcodes. TCRdb re-derived calls from the 5' RACE reads in MiXCR, one entry per CDR3 protein. Among approximately 440,000 distinct CDR3 sequences listed, roughly 18% were seen once. The TCR originated in a male donor with ankylosing spondylitis. The chain uses TRBV28 and TRBJ2-5; TRBD2 matches at 7 bases. Input material: blood, either unsorted or a sorted T cell fraction (not recorded which). CDR3 residues: CASSKGGSWEETQYF. CDR3 bases: TGTGCCAGCAGTAAGGGCGGGAGCTGGGAAGAGACCCAGTACTTC.